This TCR beta chain is from a study of molecular identifiers for immune sequencing clone quantification. Library preparation followed earlier protocols using designated TCR primers. TCRdb processed the PCR reads anew with MiXCR; each CDR3 protein has one entry. The sample lists about 320,000 distinct CDR3 sequences, over 20% occurring once. Naive CD8 T cells underwent sorting with the CD8+CD4-CCR7+CD45RA+ definition. This clonotype was seen ten or more times. The antigen remains undetermined. Study-wide results and caveats: Reportedly, one cell's Jurkat TCR RNA was detected within 1,200,000 naive CD8 cells.

CDR3 size: 13 residues. Deletions cut 5 bases from V and 5 bases from J, with 12 bases between. The germline V gene has CDR1 LGHNA and CDR2 YSLEER. The sample taken for sequencing was naive CD8+ T cells from blood, with Jurkat cell RNA spiked in. Indicated subset: FACS-sorted CD8+CD4-CCR7+CD45RA+ naive T cells. The TCR was taken from a human donor in good health. Some libraries in this study had Jurkat cell RNA spiked in. The chain carries TRBV4-3 and TRBJ1-1; TRBD1 is a possible D gene (6 bases). DNA of the CDR3: TGCGCCAGCAGCAAAACAAGGGGGACTGAAGCTTTCTTT. Residues: CASSKTRGTEAFF.